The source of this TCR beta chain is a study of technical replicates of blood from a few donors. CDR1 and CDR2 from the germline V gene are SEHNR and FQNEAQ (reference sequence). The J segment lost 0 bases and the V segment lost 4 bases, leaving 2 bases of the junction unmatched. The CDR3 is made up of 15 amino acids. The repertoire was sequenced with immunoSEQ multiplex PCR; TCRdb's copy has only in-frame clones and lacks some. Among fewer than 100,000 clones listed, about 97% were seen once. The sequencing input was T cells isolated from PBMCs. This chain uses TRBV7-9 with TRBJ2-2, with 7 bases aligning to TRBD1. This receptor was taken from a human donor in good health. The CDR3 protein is CASSYDRANTGELFF. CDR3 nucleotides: TGTGCCAGCAGCTACGACAGGGCGAACACCGGGGAGCTGTTTTTT.